The present T cell receptor beta chain was sequenced within a study of blood T cells in healthy people across ages. Study observations and caveats: Diversity of TCR beta correlated strongly with naive T cell percentage.

The CDR3 consists of 14 residues. Looked up from germline, CDR1 is LGHNA and CDR2 is YSLEER. V lost 4 bases and J lost 6, with 12 bases in between. Using a J-beta primer mix together with a sample-barcoded 5' primer, a second PCR was run for about 7 to 12 cycles. TCRdb recomputed calls from the 5' RACE reads with MiXCR, one row per CDR3 protein. Found here are fewer than 2 million distinct CDR3 sequences, about 39% of them singletons; the top ten hold 23%. Turning to this clonotype: Antigen: not known.

The sequenced material came from blood. This receptor was obtained from a human donor in good health. This chain connects TRBV4-3 to TRBJ2-2; D is ambiguous. The CDR3 protein is CASSPLPRSGELFF. CDR3 coding DNA: TGCGCCAGCAGCCCCCTCCCCCGATCCGGGGAGCTGTTTTTT.